This T cell receptor (beta chain) was identified during a study of identical twins. General observations from the study: Excess twin sharing in beta out-of-frame sequences was weaker.

Worth noting for this clonotype: The antigen is unknown.

V dropped 6 bases and J dropped 5; count of bases not matched to a gene: 10. Per the germline V gene, CDR1 is LGHNA and CDR2 is YSLEER. The CDR3 runs to 15 residues. TCRdb ran MiXCR on the 5' RACE reads and lists one entry per CDR3 protein. Here the sample spans roughly 500,000 distinct CDR3 sequences, 22% being singletons. Separately, the same data were catalogued under a study of T cells expressing NK-cell markers. From that study: According to the study, TCR beta repertoires originated from sorted CD3+CD56+NKG2C+, CD3+CD56+NKG2C- and CD3+CD56-NKG2C+ T cells.

The source material was CD4+ T cells sorted from blood. The origin of this receptor is a woman aged 18-35 years in good health. The chain carries TRBV4-3 and TRBJ2-3; 8 bases match TRBD2. The CDR3 region is CASSQPGLAGDTQYF. Written as DNA, the CDR3 is TGCGCCAGCAGTCAACCAGGGCTAGCGGGAGATACGCAGTATTTT.